This T cell receptor beta chain was recorded in a study of control samples from healthy donors and cancer patients. The data were produced by immunoSEQ multiplex PCR, yet TCRdb's version contains in-frame clones alone and is incomplete. The sample yields roughly 90,000 clones, 82% seen once. The specimen sequenced was blood. The clonotype comes from a woman aged 55-70 years in good health.

The CDR3 coding sequence is TGCGCCAGCAGTAAGCGGGAGGGCCTAAAAGAGCAGTTCTTC. Amino acid sequence: CASSKREGLKEQFF. This chain joins TRBV10-1 and TRBJ2-1, with 10 positions matching TRBD2. The germline V gene encodes CDR1 WNHNN and CDR2 SYGVQD (reference sequence). This CDR3 has 14 amino acids. Trimming took 5 bases from V and 10 from J; bases not matched to a gene: 8.